Sequencing of this TCR beta chain was carried out in a study of OX40 agonist ivuxolimab in advanced cancers. On the study more broadly: Participants, 80% to 90% male, averaged roughly 55 years of age, ranging from about 23 to 79. Notes on the study in general: Clonal expansion by week 6 occurred in CD4+ and CD8+ blood T cells (at 0.1 to 3.0 mg/kg). Partly responding patients at 0.1-3.0 mg/kg showed some of the smallest clonal expansion.

Concerning this clone itself: Its target is unknown.

V was shortened by 4 bases and J by 2 bases, with 8 bases between the two germline ends. The CDR3 runs to 13 residues. Per germline, CDR1 SGHAT and CDR2 FQNNGV. Measured with immunoSEQ multiplex PCR; TCRdb has only the in-frame clones, and not every one. Of some 80,000 clones in the sample, around nine tenths were seen once. The sequence came from an adult with an advanced solid tumor such as melanoma, head and neck, liver or kidney cancer. The sequenced sample was CD4+ or CD8+ T cells sorted from blood, obtained in a trial of the OX40 agonist ivuxolimab. The chain uses TRBV11-2 and TRBJ1-2, with D perhaps matching TRBD1 (6 bases). The CDR3 reads CASSSDRNYGYTF. The CDR3 DNA reads TGTGCCAGCAGCTCGGACAGAAACTATGGCTACACCTTC. The complete variable domain, with remaining parts taken from reference TRBV11-2 and TRBJ1-2, reads EAGVAQSPRYKIIEKRQSVAFWCNPISGHATLYWYQQILGQGPKLLIQFQNNGVVDDSQLPKDRFSAERLKGVDSTLKIQPAKLEDSAVYLCASSSDRNYGYTFGSGTRLTVV.